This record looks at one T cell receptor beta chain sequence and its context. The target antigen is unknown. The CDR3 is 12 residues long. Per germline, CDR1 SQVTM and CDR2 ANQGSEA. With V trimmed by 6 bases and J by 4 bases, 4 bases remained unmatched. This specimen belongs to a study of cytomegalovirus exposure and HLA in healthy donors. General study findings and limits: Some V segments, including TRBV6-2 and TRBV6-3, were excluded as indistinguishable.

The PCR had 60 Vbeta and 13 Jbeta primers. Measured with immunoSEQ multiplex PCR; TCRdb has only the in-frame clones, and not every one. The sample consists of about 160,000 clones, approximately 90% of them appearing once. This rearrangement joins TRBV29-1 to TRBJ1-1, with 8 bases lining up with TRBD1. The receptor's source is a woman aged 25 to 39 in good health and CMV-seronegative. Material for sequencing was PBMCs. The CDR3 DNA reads TGCAGCGTCAACAGGGGGGGCACTGAAGCTTTCTTT. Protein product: CSVNRGGTEAFF.